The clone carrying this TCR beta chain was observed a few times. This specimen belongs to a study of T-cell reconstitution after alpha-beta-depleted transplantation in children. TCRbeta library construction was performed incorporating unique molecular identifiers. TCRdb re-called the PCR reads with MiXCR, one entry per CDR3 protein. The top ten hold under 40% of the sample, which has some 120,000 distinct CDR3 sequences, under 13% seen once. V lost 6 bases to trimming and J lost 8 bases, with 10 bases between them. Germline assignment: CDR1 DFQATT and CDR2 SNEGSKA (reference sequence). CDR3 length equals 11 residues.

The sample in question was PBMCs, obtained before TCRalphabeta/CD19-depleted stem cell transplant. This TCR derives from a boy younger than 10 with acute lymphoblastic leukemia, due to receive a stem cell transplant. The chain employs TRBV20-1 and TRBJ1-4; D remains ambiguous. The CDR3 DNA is TGCAGTGCGCCGAAAGGAGAAAAACTGTTTTTT. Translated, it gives CSAPKGEKLFF.